The 4 T cell receptor beta chains in this list originate from one sample, sequenced in a study of identifying expanded T cells in peripheral blood. Using immunoSEQ multiplex PCR, the repertoire was profiled, and TCRdb retains in-frame clones only, with some absent. Among 100,000 or so clones listed, 87% were seen once. Sequenced sample: blood. The receptors originated from a person aged 18 to 70 in good health.

The chain uses TRBV2 and TRBJ1-2; D not certain. Deletions cut 10 bases from V and 2 bases from J, with 11 bases between. The CDR3 consists of 12 residues. Germline V lookup: CDR1 SNHLY, CDR2 FYNNEI. DNA for the CDR3: TGTGCCACCGAGACGGGGAACTATGGCTACACCTTC. It encodes CATETGNYGYTF.

The rearrangement links TRBV28 to TRBJ2-3, with 7 bases aligning to TRBD2. The CDR3 runs to 14 residues. Germline V lookup: CDR1 MDHEN, CDR2 SYDVKM. Trimming removed 7 bases from V and 3 bases from J; junction bases left unmatched: 7. The CDR3 bases are TGTGCCAGCAAGGAAACTAGCGCTACAGATACGCAGTATTTT. This codes for CASKETSATDTQYF.

This chain connects TRBV7-2 to TRBJ2-5, with D perhaps TRBD1 (6 bases). V shed 10 bases and J shed 4 bases, with 16 bases lying between them. Germline assignment: CDR1 SGHTA and CDR2 FQGNSA. There are 13 residues in the CDR3. The CDR3: CAMTGLTVETQYF. In DNA form, the CDR3 reads TGTGCCATGACAGGACTGACGGTAGAGACCCAGTACTTC.

The chain carries TRBV9 and TRBJ2-7; TRBD2 aligns across 8 bases. V was pared by 3 bases and J by 5 bases, with 13 bases of the junction left unmatched. Germline assignment: CDR1 SGDLS and CDR2 YYNGEE. The CDR3 has 16 residues. The CDR3 loop reads CASSASSGVLAHEQYF. DNA of the CDR3: TGTGCCAGCAGCGCCAGTAGCGGGGTTCTCGCCCACGAGCAGTACTTC.